The 2 T cell receptor beta chains presented below share a single source sample, sequenced in a study of cytomegalovirus exposure and HLA in healthy donors. PCR used 60 Vbeta primers and 13 Jbeta primers. Here immunoSEQ multiplex PCR was the method, and the copy in TCRdb shows in-frame clones only, minus some. Here the sample spans around 130,000 clones, under 70% being singletons. The sample comprised PBMCs. The receptors shown here come from a woman aged 55-70 years in good health and CMV-seronegative.

In this sample, this clone turned up a few times. V gene TRBV27 combines with J gene TRBJ2-1; 7 nucleotides match TRBD2. J was trimmed by 8 bases and V by 2 bases; bases with no gene match: 9. There are 15 residues in the CDR3. Germline loops: CDR1 MNHEY, CDR2 SMNVEV (reference sequence). The CDR3 sequence: CASSLSGITNDEQFF. The CDR3 DNA sequence: TGTGCCAGCAGTTTAAGCGGGATCACCAACGATGAGCAGTTCTTC.

The chain recombines TRBV27 with TRBJ2-5; 10 positions match TRBD2. CDR1 is MNHEY, CDR2 SMNVEV, per germline (reference sequence). Trimming removed 0 bases from V and 7 bases from J; junction bases left unmatched: 5. CDR3 size: 15 residues. CDR3 residues: CASSLSSGGAATQYF. CDR3 DNA sequence: TGTGCCAGCAGTTTATCCAGCGGGGGGGCAGCGACCCAGTACTTC.